The sequence of this TCR beta chain was determined in a study of blood T cells in healthy people across ages. Study results and caveats: PBMCs left unsorted prevented a conclusive naive versus antigen-experienced comparison.

Details on this clonotype: Antigen specificity is unknown.

Combining a sample-barcoded 5' primer with a J-beta primer mix, a second PCR ran for about 6 to 12 cycles. A template-switch adaptor that had 12 random nucleotides put a tag on each cDNA molecule. TCRdb reprocessed the 5' RACE reads via MiXCR and lists one record per CDR3 protein. The repertoire has 850,000 to 1,000,000 distinct CDR3 sequences, roughly 47% of them found once; the top ten carry 20% to 25%. The CDR3 is made up of 15 amino acids. From germline, CDR1 is MNHEY and CDR2 SVGAGI. Sequencing was done on a sample of blood. This rearrangement joins TRBV6-5 to TRBJ2-5; 9 positions match TRBD2. The DNA matches TRBJ2-7 better at its end, which makes the J call doubtful. The TCR sequence derives from a woman aged 60 to 75 in good health. In nucleotides, the CDR3 is TGTGCCAGCAGTTACTCTAGCGGGAGTAGTGGCGAGCAGTACTTC. Residues: CASSYSSGSSGEQYF.